These T cell receptor beta chains were read from a single sample in a study of CD8 T cells in Susac syndrome. TCRdb re-called the immunoSEQ multiplex PCR reads with MiXCR, one entry per CDR3 protein. Counted here are about 140,000 distinct CDR3 sequences, around 95% occurring once; the ten biggest clones make up 0.13% to 0.15%. Sequences were obtained from CD4+ T cells from PBMCs. These receptors were taken from a human donor with Susac syndrome. The CDR3 runs from the conserved cysteine through the conserved F or W. Fields, in order: V gene, J gene, clone size, D gene, CDR3 protein, CDR3 DNA. The D gene is left open where the match is weak. Clone size appears in some rows only: once, few, many, or a class for an expanded clone.

v_call: TRBV11-2; j_call: TRBJ2-2; clone_size: .; d_call: .; cdr3_aa: CASSLGGNRVTGELFF; cdr3_nt: TGTGCCAGCAGCCTAGGGGGAAACAGGGTAACCGGGGAGCTGTTTTTT
v_call: TRBV30; j_call: TRBJ1-2; clone_size: .; d_call: .; cdr3_aa: CACVRRLNYGYTF; cdr3_nt: TGTGCCTGTGTAAGACGTCTGAACTATGGCTACACCTTC
v_call: TRBV20-1; j_call: TRBJ2-1; clone_size: .; d_call: TRBD2; cdr3_aa: CSANLVLAGDNEQFF; cdr3_nt: TGCAGTGCTAACCTCGTACTAGCGGGAGACAATGAGCAGTTCTTC
v_call: TRBV4-1; j_call: TRBJ1-1; clone_size: .; d_call: TRBD1; cdr3_aa: CASSWDRVMNTEAFF; cdr3_nt: TGCGCCAGCAGCTGGGACAGGGTAATGAACACTGAAGCTTTCTTT
v_call: TRBV29-1; j_call: TRBJ1-2; clone_size: .; d_call: .; cdr3_aa: CSALTGTDYGYTF; cdr3_nt: TGCAGCGCCCTGACCGGGACGGACTATGGCTACACCTTC
v_call: TRBV4-1; j_call: TRBJ2-1; clone_size: .; d_call: TRBD1; cdr3_aa: CASSQVLQGAGEQFF; cdr3_nt: TGCGCCAGCAGCCAAGTTTTACAGGGGGCGGGTGAGCAGTTCTTC
v_call: TRBV29-1; j_call: TRBJ2-4; clone_size: .; d_call: TRBD1; cdr3_aa: CSVWIGTGKNIQYF; cdr3_nt: TGCAGCGTTTGGATTGGGACAGGGAAAAACATTCAGTACTTC
v_call: TRBV19; j_call: TRBJ2-1; clone_size: .; d_call: TRBD2; cdr3_aa: CASSWGLATYNEQFF; cdr3_nt: TGTGCCAGTAGTTGGGGACTAGCGACTTACAATGAGCAGTTCTTC
v_call: TRBV7-9; j_call: TRBJ2-5; clone_size: .; d_call: TRBD1; cdr3_aa: CASSLGDRGKQETQYF; cdr3_nt: TGTGCCAGCAGCTTAGGGGACAGGGGTAAACAAGAGACCCAGTACTTC
v_call: TRBV20-1; j_call: TRBJ1-3; clone_size: .; d_call: .; cdr3_aa: CSARDVQGNSGNTIYF; cdr3_nt: TGCAGTGCTAGAGATGTCCAGGGAAACTCTGGAAACACCATATATTTT
v_call: TRBV2; j_call: TRBJ2-3; clone_size: .; d_call: .; cdr3_aa: CASRRPGRATDTQYF; cdr3_nt: TGTGCCAGCAGGAGACCGGGACGGGCCACAGATACGCAGTATTTT
v_call: TRBV30; j_call: TRBJ2-2; clone_size: .; d_call: .; cdr3_aa: CAWSVIPRVGGELFF; cdr3_nt: TGTGCCTGGAGTGTCATTCCCAGGGTGGGCGGGGAGCTGTTTTTT
v_call: TRBV19; j_call: TRBJ1-1; clone_size: .; d_call: .; cdr3_aa: CASSAMGTEAFF; cdr3_nt: TGTGCCAGTAGCGCGATGGGCACTGAAGCTTTCTTT
v_call: TRBV4-3; j_call: TRBJ2-7; clone_size: .; d_call: .; cdr3_aa: CASSQEGDQRTYEQYF; cdr3_nt: TGCGCCAGCAGCCAAGAAGGGGACCAGCGAACGTACGAGCAGTACTTC
v_call: TRBV9; j_call: TRBJ2-2; clone_size: .; d_call: TRBD2; cdr3_aa: CASSPRLAGGGGELFF; cdr3_nt: TGTGCCAGCAGCCCCCGACTAGCCGGGGGTGGCGGGGAGCTGTTTTTT
v_call: TRBV9; j_call: TRBJ1-1; clone_size: .; d_call: .; cdr3_aa: CASSVGADNTEAFF; cdr3_nt: TGTGCCAGCAGCGTAGGAGCAGATAACACTGAAGCTTTCTTT
v_call: TRBV12-3/TRBV12-4; j_call: TRBJ1-1; clone_size: .; d_call: .; cdr3_aa: CASVRGPNTEAFF; cdr3_nt: TGTGCCAGCGTCCGGGGGCCGAACACTGAAGCTTTCTTT
v_call: TRBV19; j_call: TRBJ1-1; clone_size: .; d_call: .; cdr3_aa: CASSTGRVGTEAFF; cdr3_nt: TGTGCCAGTAGTACCGGCAGGGTCGGCACTGAAGCTTTCTTT
v_call: TRBV20-1; j_call: TRBJ2-7; clone_size: few; d_call: TRBD1; cdr3_aa: CSARVPAGGYEQYF; cdr3_nt: TGCAGTGCTAGAGTTCCTGCAGGGGGCTACGAGCAGTACTTC
v_call: TRBV29-1; j_call: TRBJ2-3; clone_size: .; d_call: .; cdr3_aa: CSGLKDTQYF; cdr3_nt: TGCAGCGGGCTAAAAGATACGCAGTATTTT
v_call: TRBV12-3/TRBV12-4; j_call: TRBJ2-7; clone_size: .; d_call: TRBD1; cdr3_aa: CASRTAGGHEQYF; cdr3_nt: TGTGCCAGCAGGACCGCAGGGGGCCACGAGCAGTACTTC
v_call: TRBV20-1; j_call: TRBJ2-1; clone_size: once; d_call: TRBD2; cdr3_aa: CSARALRTSGRVNEQFF; cdr3_nt: TGCAGTGCTAGAGCCTTAAGGACTAGCGGGAGGGTCAATGAGCAGTTCTTC
v_call: TRBV4-1; j_call: TRBJ2-3; clone_size: .; d_call: .; cdr3_aa: CASRDKKSTDTQYF; cdr3_nt: TGTGCCAGCCGGGACAAGAAATCAACAGATACGCAGTATTTT
v_call: TRBV30; j_call: TRBJ1-5; clone_size: .; d_call: .; cdr3_aa: CAWSVQGGQPQHF; cdr3_nt: TGTGCCTGGAGTGTACAGGGCGGTCAGCCCCAGCATTTT
v_call: TRBV5-1; j_call: TRBJ1-2; clone_size: .; d_call: .; cdr3_aa: CASSPTGQNTGYTF; cdr3_nt: TGCGCCAGCAGCCCAACAGGACAGAATACTGGCTACACCTTC
v_call: TRBV29-1; j_call: TRBJ2-6; clone_size: .; d_call: TRBD1; cdr3_aa: CSVGTGYPGANVLTF; cdr3_nt: TGCAGCGTCGGGACAGGGTACCCTGGGGCCAACGTCCTGACTTTC
v_call: TRBV18; j_call: TRBJ2-7; clone_size: .; d_call: TRBD1; cdr3_aa: CASSPGTGYYEQYF; cdr3_nt: TGTGCCAGCTCACCCGGGACAGGGTACTACGAGCAGTACTTC
v_call: TRBV6-5; j_call: TRBJ2-1; clone_size: .; d_call: TRBD2; cdr3_aa: CASSYFLAGGDEQFF; cdr3_nt: TGTGCCAGCAGTTACTTCCTAGCGGGGGGGGATGAGCAGTTCTTC
v_call: TRBV4-1; j_call: TRBJ2-5; clone_size: .; d_call: .; cdr3_aa: CASSTPGAPLETQYF; cdr3_nt: TGCGCCAGCAGCACCCCGGGAGCCCCACTCGAGACCCAGTACTTC
v_call: TRBV11-2; j_call: TRBJ2-6; clone_size: .; d_call: .; cdr3_aa: CASSLSRVSGANVLTF; cdr3_nt: TGTGCCAGCAGCTTATCGAGGGTCTCTGGGGCCAACGTCCTGACTTTC
v_call: TRBV15; j_call: TRBJ2-3; clone_size: .; d_call: .; cdr3_aa: CATSRVGSSTDTQYF; cdr3_nt: TGTGCCACCAGCAGAGTAGGGAGTTCCACAGATACGCAGTATTTT
v_call: TRBV6-1; j_call: TRBJ2-7; clone_size: .; d_call: .; cdr3_aa: CASAVRRDKVGEQYF; cdr3_nt: TGTGCCAGCGCGGTTCGACGGGACAAGGTCGGAGAGCAGTACTTC
v_call: TRBV14; j_call: TRBJ2-1; clone_size: .; d_call: .; cdr3_aa: CASSHQGGNEQFF; cdr3_nt: TGTGCCAGCAGCCACCAAGGGGGGAATGAGCAGTTCTTC
v_call: TRBV12-5; j_call: TRBJ2-3; clone_size: .; d_call: TRBD2; cdr3_aa: CASGPGGADTQYF; cdr3_nt: TGTGCTAGTGGCCCCGGGGGGGCCGATACGCAGTATTTT
v_call: TRBV18; j_call: TRBJ2-7; clone_size: few; d_call: TRBD1; cdr3_aa: CASSPPTGPYEQYF; cdr3_nt: TGTGCCAGCTCACCCCCGACAGGGCCCTACGAGCAGTACTTC
v_call: TRBV25-1; j_call: TRBJ2-5; clone_size: .; d_call: .; cdr3_aa: CADDCHRYQETQYF; cdr3_nt: TGTGCCGACGATTGCCACAGGTACCAAGAGACCCAGTACTTC
v_call: TRBV20-1; j_call: TRBJ2-1; clone_size: once; d_call: TRBD2; cdr3_aa: CSANPLGGGWYNEQFF; cdr3_nt: TGCAGTGCTAACCCGCTTGGGGGGGGATGGTACAATGAGCAGTTCTTC
v_call: TRBV20-1; j_call: TRBJ1-6; clone_size: .; d_call: .; cdr3_aa: CSARDQSGGAPLHF; cdr3_nt: TGCAGTGCTAGAGATCAAAGTGGCGGAGCACCCCTCCACTTT
v_call: TRBV28; j_call: TRBJ2-5; clone_size: .; d_call: TRBD1; cdr3_aa: CASSSQGAGYQETQYF; cdr3_nt: TGTGCCAGCAGTTCACAGGGGGCAGGCTACCAAGAGACCCAGTACTTC
v_call: TRBV11-3; j_call: TRBJ2-3; clone_size: once; d_call: .; cdr3_aa: CASSPTNPPDTQYF; cdr3_nt: TGTGCCAGCAGCCCCACCAACCCGCCAGATACGCAGTATTTT
v_call: TRBV3-1; j_call: TRBJ2-1; clone_size: .; d_call: TRBD2; cdr3_aa: CASSQALGLKLYNEQFF; cdr3_nt: TGTGCCAGCAGCCAAGCTCTGGGACTAAAACTCTACAATGAGCAGTTCTTC
v_call: TRBV10-3; j_call: TRBJ1-5; clone_size: .; d_call: .; cdr3_aa: CAISGQARNQPQHF; cdr3_nt: TGTGCCATCAGTGGACAGGCCCGAAATCAGCCCCAGCATTTT
v_call: TRBV9; j_call: TRBJ1-5; clone_size: .; d_call: .; cdr3_aa: CASSVDTGGNQPQHF; cdr3_nt: TGTGCCAGCAGCGTAGATACAGGAGGCAATCAGCCCCAGCATTTT
v_call: TRBV10-3; j_call: TRBJ2-1; clone_size: .; d_call: .; cdr3_aa: CAISGGNADNEQFF; cdr3_nt: TGTGCCATCAGTGGGGGGAACGCAGACAATGAGCAGTTCTTC
v_call: TRBV14; j_call: TRBJ2-1; clone_size: .; d_call: TRBD2; cdr3_aa: CASSRRPGLADYNEQFF; cdr3_nt: TGTGCCAGCAGCCGGAGGCCGGGACTAGCAGATTACAATGAGCAGTTCTTC
v_call: TRBV2; j_call: TRBJ2-5; clone_size: .; d_call: .; cdr3_aa: CASRRGLGETQYF; cdr3_nt: TGTGCCAGCAGGAGGGGACTTGGGGAGACCCAGTACTTC
v_call: TRBV18; j_call: TRBJ2-7; clone_size: once; d_call: .; cdr3_aa: CASSPPQAYEQYF; cdr3_nt: TGTGCCAGCTCACCCCCGCAGGCCTACGAGCAGTACTTC
v_call: TRBV5-1; j_call: TRBJ2-3; clone_size: .; d_call: TRBD1; cdr3_aa: CASSRGQNFPTDTQYF; cdr3_nt: TGCGCCAGCAGCCGGGGACAGAACTTTCCCACAGATACGCAGTATTTT
v_call: TRBV5-4; j_call: TRBJ2-5; clone_size: once; d_call: .; cdr3_aa: CASSPGQHQETQYF; cdr3_nt: TGTGCCAGCAGCCCGGGACAACACCAAGAGACCCAGTACTTC
v_call: TRBV20-1; j_call: TRBJ2-5; clone_size: .; d_call: .; cdr3_aa: CSARGDRGREETQYF; cdr3_nt: TGCAGTGCTAGAGGCGACAGAGGGAGAGAAGAGACCCAGTACTTC
v_call: TRBV7-3; j_call: TRBJ2-5; clone_size: .; d_call: TRBD2; cdr3_aa: CASSRGSGGPETQYF; cdr3_nt: TGTGCCAGCTCTAGGGGTAGCGGGGGACCGGAGACCCAGTACTTC
v_call: TRBV21-1; j_call: TRBJ1-1; clone_size: .; d_call: .; cdr3_aa: CASSSTSFGRRALKLFF; cdr3_nt: TGTGCCAGCAGCTCCACTAGCTTCGGTAGGAGGGCACTGAAGCTTTTCTTT
v_call: TRBV23-1; j_call: TRBJ1-1; clone_size: .; d_call: TRBD1; cdr3_aa: CASRRQGETEAFF; cdr3_nt: TGCGCCAGCCGAAGACAGGGTGAAACTGAAGCTTTCTTT
v_call: TRBV28; j_call: TRBJ1-2; clone_size: .; d_call: .; cdr3_aa: CASSFWAGPIGYTF; cdr3_nt: TGTGCCAGCAGTTTTTGGGCGGGCCCTATTGGCTACACCTTC
v_call: TRBV20-1; j_call: TRBJ2-1; clone_size: .; d_call: .; cdr3_aa: CSAKGGDEQFF; cdr3_nt: TGCAGTGCGAAGGGAGGAGATGAGCAGTTCTTC
v_call: TRBV7-3; j_call: TRBJ1-1; clone_size: .; d_call: .; cdr3_aa: CASSFTGGGEAFF; cdr3_nt: TGTGCCAGCAGCTTCACGGGAGGGGGAGAAGCTTTCTTT
v_call: TRBV12-3/TRBV12-4; j_call: TRBJ1-1; clone_size: .; d_call: .; cdr3_aa: CASRIAGGRNTEAFF; cdr3_nt: TGTGCCAGCAGAATTGCGGGGGGTCGGAACACTGAAGCTTTCTTT
v_call: TRBV20-1; j_call: TRBJ1-1; clone_size: .; d_call: .; cdr3_aa: CSANRPSEAFF; cdr3_nt: TGCAGTGCTAATCGACCGAGTGAAGCTTTCTTT
v_call: TRBV6-4; j_call: TRBJ2-1; clone_size: .; d_call: .; cdr3_aa: CASSEEEGAGEQFF; cdr3_nt: TGTGCCAGCAGTGAGGAGGAGGGGGCGGGGGAGCAGTTCTTC